A single sample is the source of the 27 T cell receptor beta chains below, sequenced in a study of shared clonotypes between healthy human individuals. Clones were read by immunoSEQ multiplex PCR, and TCRdb kept only the in-frame ones, dropping some. The data contain millions of clones, 90% to 95% of them singletons. Input material: naive CD4+ T cells sorted from blood. As to subset: CD45RA+ positively selected. All receptors come from a man between 18 and 29 years old in good health.

The chain joins TRBV2 to TRBJ1-4; tentatively, D is TRBD1 (5 bases). The CDR3 has 15 residues. Trimming shortened V by 2 bases and J by 6 bases, and 13 bases separated the two germline ends. Germline CDR1 is SNHLY and CDR2 is FYNNEI. The CDR3 DNA reads TGTGCCAGCAGTGAATCCATCACAGGATATGAAAAACTGTTTTTT. This sequence encodes CASSESITGYEKLFF. Full variable domain (rest looked up from reference TRBV2 and TRBJ1-4): EPEVTQTPSHQVTQMGQEVILRCVPISNHLYFYWYRQILGQKVEFLVSFYNNEISEKSEIFDDQFSVERPDGSNFTLKIRSTKLEDSAMYFCASSESITGYEKLFFGSGTQLSVL.

The count of this clone is one. The rearrangement links TRBV6-5 to TRBJ2-7; 9 bases align to TRBD1. This CDR3 is 15 amino acids long. V lost 0 bases to trimming and J lost 3 bases; unmatched junction nucleotides: 3. CDR1 is MNHEY, CDR2 SVGAGI, per germline. The CDR3 coding sequence is TGTGCCAGCAGTTACTCGAGGACAGGGGACTACGAGCAGTACTTC. As protein: CASSYSRTGDYEQYF.

The rearrangement uses TRBV5-1 and TRBJ1-4; weak D call: TRBD1 (5 bases). This CDR3 has 15 amino acids. V lost 7 bases and J 5 bases, leaving 18 bases between the germline ends. Germline CDR1 and CDR2: SGHRS and YFSETQ. The CDR3 DNA reads TGCGCCAGCGCCGGAAGCCAGGGTTCCAATGAAAAACTGTTTTTT. Its translation is CASAGSQGSNEKLFF.

The rearrangement uses TRBV7-3 and TRBJ2-7; the D is unclear. The V gene lost 0 bases and the J gene lost 7 bases, with 10 bases spanning the gap. CDR1 and CDR2 (germline): SGHTA, FQGTGA. The CDR3 loop spans 13 amino acids. The CDR3 sequence: CASSLTAGREQYF. CDR3 nucleotides: TGTGCCAGCAGCTTAACGGCCGGGCGAGAGCAGTACTTC.

The chain couples TRBV5-1 to TRBJ2-7; D unresolved. The CDR3 is made up of 13 amino acids. The germline V gene encodes CDR1 SGHRS and CDR2 YFSETQ. Trimming shortened V by 6 bases and J by 5 bases, and 15 bases separated the two germline ends. CDR3 protein: CASTLRDGDEQYF. CDR3 in DNA: TGCGCCAGCACCCTTAGGGATGGAGACGAGCAGTACTTC.

J is TRBJ2-5 and V is TRBV15, with 9 positions matching TRBD1. Trimming at V came to 1 base and at J to 3 bases, leaving 15 bases not matched to a gene. Germline loops: CDR1 LNHNV, CDR2 YYDKDF (reference sequence). CDR3 length equals 19 residues. CDR3 residues: CATSRAWRSGDRVKETQYF. The CDR3 region has the DNA TGTGCCACCAGCAGAGCTTGGAGATCAGGGGACAGGGTAAAAGAGACCCAGTACTTC.

The rearrangement uses TRBV5-6 and TRBJ2-7, with 10 bases lining up with TRBD1. This CDR3 contains 15 residues. The germline V gene has CDR1 SGHDT and CDR2 YYEEEE. The V segment lost 0 bases and the J segment 2 bases; nucleotides outside the gene matches: 2. The CDR3 coding sequence is TGTGCCAGCAGCTTGGTCGGGACAGGGGCCTACGAGCAGTACTTC. Translation gives CASSLVGTGAYEQYF.

The chain employs TRBV6-5 and TRBJ2-1; 11 bases fit TRBD2. Germline V gene sequence: CDR1 MNHEY, CDR2 SVGAGI. The CDR3 contains 16 residues. The V segment lost 0 bases and the J segment 4 bases; nucleotides outside the gene matches: 2. CDR3 sequence reads: CASSYSLAGGYNEQFF. CDR3 nucleotide sequence: TGTGCCAGCAGTTACTCGCTAGCGGGAGGATACAATGAGCAGTTCTTC.

The rearrangement joins TRBV9 to TRBJ2-5, with D perhaps matching TRBD1 (6 bases). Between the trimmed V and J ends, which lost 1 base and 0 bases, there was a span of 7 bases. This CDR3 is built from 14 residues. Germline V gives CDR1 SGDLS, CDR2 YYNGEE. CDR3 amino acids: CASSVRGNQETQYF. DNA of the CDR3: TGTGCCAGCAGCGTAAGGGGGAACCAAGAGACCCAGTACTTC. Supplemented by reference TRBV9 and TRBJ2-5, the full variable domain reads DSGVTQTPKHLITATGQRVTLRCSPRSGDLSVYWYQQSLDQGLQFLIQYYNGEERAKGNILERFSAQQFPDLHSELNLSSLELGDSALYFCASSVRGNQETQYFGPGTRLLVL.

This clone has only one observation. The chain employs TRBV18 and TRBJ1-5, with 7 nucleotides matching TRBD1. The CDR3 sequence is 14 residues long. The V gene end was trimmed by 1 base and the J gene end by 9 bases; junction bases not matched to a gene: 6. CDR1 KGHSH and CDR2 LQKENI come from the germline V gene. The CDR3 region has the DNA TGTGCCAGCTCACCACGGGACAGCTCACTGCCCCAGCATTTT. The encoded protein is CASSPRDSSLPQHF.

J is TRBJ2-7 and V is TRBV27, with D tentatively TRBD1 or TRBD2 (5 bases each). The length of the CDR3 is 15 residues. Germline values: CDR1 MNHEY, CDR2 SMNVEV (reference sequence). The V end lost 6 bases, the J end lost 2 bases, and 17 bases lay between the germline ends. The DNA for the CDR3 is TGTGCCAGCAGGGGGTCCGGGGCAGGGCCCTACGAGCAGTACTTC. Residues: CASRGSGAGPYEQYF.

The genes are TRBV10-1 and TRBJ2-7, with TRBD1 matching 8 bases. The CDR3 is 14 amino acids. Losses at the gene ends were 1 base for V and 5 bases for J; bases not matched to a gene: 4. CDR1 is WNHNN and CDR2 is SYGVQD in the germline V gene (reference sequence). CDR3 DNA sequence: TGCGCCAGCAGTGAGTTTCAGGGGGCAGACGAGCAGTACTTC. Amino acid sequence: CASSEFQGADEQYF.

V gene TRBV5-1 combines with J gene TRBJ2-3; tentative D call: TRBD2 (5 bases). From germline, CDR1 is SGHRS and CDR2 YFSETQ. The CDR3 consists of 16 residues. Between the trimmed V and J ends, which lost 4 bases and 2 bases, there was a span of 17 bases. CDR3 protein: CASSLAPPGSTDTQYF. The CDR3 nucleotides read TGCGCCAGCAGCCTAGCACCACCCGGGTCCACAGATACGCAGTATTTT.

This sequence joins TRBV5-6 and TRBJ1-6; D unresolved. The CDR3 loop spans 14 amino acids. V lost 4 bases and J lost 7, with 12 bases in between. Germline V gene lookup returns CDR1 SGHDT and CDR2 YYEEEE. CDR3: CASSPDLKNSPLHF. The CDR3 bases are TGTGCCAGCAGCCCGGACTTAAAGAATTCACCCCTCCACTTT.

J is TRBJ1-5 and V is TRBV5-8; no clear D gene. Trimming left V 0 bases short and J 11 bases short, with 6 bases between. Germline lookup yields CDR1 SGHTS and CDR2 YDEGEE. The CDR3 runs 11 residues. The CDR3 is CASSLGGSQHF. CDR3 sequence (DNA): TGTGCCAGCAGCTTGGGCGGGTCCCAGCATTTT.

The genes are TRBV5-6 and TRBJ2-3; D is uncertain. V was clipped by 4 bases and J by 2 bases, with 8 bases between them. Germline CDR1 SGHDT, CDR2 YYEEEE. There are 13 residues in the CDR3. The CDR3 here is CASSRSSTDTQYF. The CDR3 bases are TGTGCCAGCAGCCGATCTTCCACAGATACGCAGTATTTT.

V is TRBV28 and J is TRBJ1-3; D is unresolved. This CDR3 comprises 14 residues. Germline V gives CDR1 MDHEN, CDR2 SYDVKM. V dropped 4 bases and J dropped 0 bases, with 7 bases sitting between them. CDR3 protein: CASSSWSSGNTIYF. The CDR3 DNA reads TGTGCCAGCAGTTCCTGGTCCTCTGGAAACACCATATATTTT.

Comment on this clone: The same CDR3 also results from other DNA sequences found in this sample. The rearrangement uses TRBV6-5 and TRBJ2-5; D may match TRBD1 or TRBD2 (5 bases each). The CDR3 covers 13 residues. Trimming pared 1 base from V and 5 bases from J, leaving 8 bases between. Germline assignment: CDR1 MNHEY and CDR2 SVGAGI. This chain's CDR3 is CASSYWGWETQYF. Here the CDR3 DNA reads TGTGCCAGCAGTTACTGGGGGTGGGAGACCCAGTACTTC.

The chain is built from TRBV14 and TRBJ1-4; no firm D call. Deletions cut 5 bases from V and 8 bases from J, with 18 bases between. Germline CDR1 and CDR2: SGHDN and FVKESK. The CDR3 is made up of 15 amino acids. CDR3 nucleotide sequence: TGTGCCAGCAGCTCCCAGTCTCTGCGAGGCGAAAAACTGTTTTTT. This gives the protein CASSSQSLRGEKLFF. Combining the CDR3 with reference TRBV14 and TRBJ1-4 gives the whole variable domain EAGVTQFPSHSVIEKGQTVTLRCDPISGHDNLYWYRRVMGKEIKFLLHFVKESKQDESGMPNNRFLAERTGGTYSTLKVQPAELEDSGVYFCASSSQSLRGEKLFFGSGTQLSVL.

This chain connects TRBV7-3 to TRBJ2-5; TRBD2 might be the D (5 bases). Germline V gene lookup returns CDR1 SGHTA and CDR2 FQGTGA. The CDR3 runs 14 residues. The V end was cut by 5 bases, the J end by 3 bases, with 13 bases between. For the CDR3, the DNA is TGTGCCAGCAGCCGAGGGTCGAGGGAAGAGACCCAGTACTTC. Translating gives CASSRGSREETQYF.

The chain links TRBV10-3 to TRBJ2-1; TRBD1 matches 7 bases. CDR3 size: 15 residues. J lost 4 bases, V lost 10 bases, and 13 bases had no gene match. Germline V gives CDR1 ENHRY, CDR2 SYGVKD. The CDR3 region is CATHGDRLQYNEQFF. The DNA for the CDR3 is TGTGCCACCCACGGGGACAGATTACAATACAATGAGCAGTTCTTC.

This chain uses TRBV5-1 with TRBJ1-4; D remains ambiguous. This CDR3 region has 15 residues. Looked up from germline, CDR1 is SGHRS and CDR2 is YFSETQ. The V gene lost 0 bases and the J gene lost 7 bases, with 13 bases spanning the gap. This CDR3 reads CASSLGESPREKLFF. The CDR3 DNA sequence: TGCGCCAGCAGCTTGGGAGAGTCCCCACGTGAAAAACTGTTTTTT.

CDR3 sequence: CASSHPGTYEQYF. The CDR3 DNA follows: TGTGCCAGCAGCCACCCCGGGACCTACGAGCAGTACTTC. The chain joins TRBV7-2 to TRBJ2-7; D possibly corresponds to TRBD2 (5 bases). V lost 5 bases and J lost 2, with 10 bases in between. This CDR3 is built from 13 residues. The V gene's germline CDR1 is SGHTA and CDR2 FQGNSA.

This clone was seen a handful of times. Within the sample, other DNA sequences also encode this same CDR3. The rearrangement links TRBV28 to TRBJ1-5; the D is unclear. Trimming shortened V by 2 bases and J by 3 bases, and 2 bases separated the two germline ends. The CDR3 runs 12 residues. Per germline, CDR1 MDHEN and CDR2 SYDVKM. The CDR3 DNA is TGTGCCAGCAGTTTACTCAATCAGCCCCAGCATTTT. Translated, it gives CASSLLNQPQHF.

In DNA, the CDR3 is TGTGCCAGCAGCGCCCATTACGTCGATGAGCAGTTCTTC. It encodes CASSAHYVDEQFF. This sequence joins TRBV7-2 and TRBJ2-1; unclear D gene. Germline V gene lookup returns CDR1 SGHTA and CDR2 FQGNSA. V lost 5 bases and J 8 bases, leaving 13 bases between the germline ends. CDR3 length equals 13 residues.

The chain combines TRBV2 with TRBJ1-2; the D gene is possibly TRBD1 (5 bases). This CDR3 has 15 amino acids. Trimming shortened V by 7 bases and J by 2 bases, and 17 bases separated the two germline ends. Germline V gene lookup returns CDR1 SNHLY and CDR2 FYNNEI. DNA of the CDR3: TGTGCCAGCAAGGGACCCGGGGGGGGGAACTATGGCTACACCTTC. It is translated as CASKGPGGGNYGYTF.

The rearrangement joins TRBV5-1 to TRBJ2-5; no clear D gene. CDR1 and CDR2 from the germline V gene are SGHRS and YFSETQ. CDR3 size: 12 residues. V was shortened by 4 bases and J by 0 bases, with 4 bases between the two germline ends. The CDR3 spells CASSQDQETQYF. CDR3 nucleotides: TGCGCCAGCAGCCAAGACCAAGAGACCCAGTACTTC.